This T cell receptor (beta chain) comes out of a study of PD-1 blockade in classical Hodgkin lymphoma. Study context: Patients had nivolumab dosed at 3 mg/kg, delivered intravenously every 2 weeks. Study-level findings and limits: Complete responders had baseline diversity similar to newly diagnosed patients. Newly diagnosed patients were said to have less baseline TCR diversity than healthy donors did.

Each and every patient relapsed after autologous stem cell transplantation, and patients got differing brentuximab vedotin exposure. Patients had relapsed/refractory classical Hodgkin lymphoma with complete response, partial response or progressive disease as best response. Using immunoSEQ multiplex PCR, the repertoire was profiled, and TCRdb retains in-frame clones only, with some absent. The sample yields around 91,000 clones, 89% seen once. With respect to this clone: As yet, its antigen is unknown.

V was clipped by 0 bases and J by 2 bases, with 11 bases between them. This CDR3 is built from 15 residues. The germline V gene encodes CDR1 LGHNA and CDR2 YNFKEQ. Here the sequenced sample was peripheral blood mononuclear cells (PBMCs), taken at baseline. The TCR comes from a human donor with classical Hodgkin lymphoma. The chain has TRBV4-2 and TRBJ2-7; unclear D gene. The CDR3 is CASSQDATTPYEQYF. DNA for the CDR3: TGTGCCAGCAGCCAAGATGCCACTACACCCTACGAGCAGTACTTC.